What follows are 5 T cell receptor beta chains derived from one specimen sequenced in a study of memory CD4+ T cells and cytomegalovirus serostatus. The sort gate was single viable CD3+CD4+CD8-CD45RO+ cells for memory CD4+ T cells. Only in-frame clones appear in the TCRdb table, and some are missing; sequencing was by immunoSEQ multiplex PCR. This table holds 40,000 to 55,000 clones, around four fifths found once. The sequencing input was memory CD4+ T cells from blood. The receptors derive from an adult in good health and CMV-seropositive.

This chain uses TRBV2 with TRBJ2-3, with 9 bases lining up with TRBD2. The CDR3 consists of 16 residues. V shed 6 bases, J shed 1 base, and the junction held 8 bases outside the gene matches. Germline V gene lookup returns CDR1 SNHLY and CDR2 FYNNEI. The CDR3 coding sequence is TGTGCCAGCAGGCGGGAGGGCTTTAGGGGCACAGATACGCAGTATTTT. This codes for CASRREGFRGTDTQYF.

CDR3 in DNA: TGTGCCAGCAGTCCAACTCGGACAGGGGGCAATCAGCCCCAGCATTTT. Its protein product is CASSPTRTGGNQPQHF. The chain links TRBV27 to TRBJ1-5; 9 bases agree with TRBD1. The V and J ends lost 5 bases and 2 bases, in that order; junction bases with no gene match: 7. CDR1 and CDR2 (germline): MNHEY, SMNVEV (reference sequence). The CDR3 extends over 16 amino acids.

This chain's CDR3 is CASSPFGRGESETQYF. DNA for the CDR3: TGTGCCAGCTCACCCTTCGGACGGGGCGAATCTGAGACCCAGTACTTC. The chain employs TRBV18 and TRBJ2-5; D possibly matches TRBD1 or TRBD2 (5 bases each). V shed 3 bases and J shed 5 bases, with 19 bases lying between them. CDR1 is KGHSH and CDR2 is LQKENI in the germline V gene. The CDR3 consists of 16 residues.

The chain employs TRBV7-9 and TRBJ2-7; D is ambiguous. The CDR3 loop spans 14 amino acids. CDR1 is SEHNR and CDR2 is FQNEAQ in the germline V gene (reference sequence). V lost 1 base, J lost 5 bases, and 12 bases lay in between. For the CDR3, the DNA is TGTGCCAGCAGCTTAGGAGTCCGCAGCCACGAGCAGTACTTC. Translation: CASSLGVRSHEQYF. The entire variable domain, with the rest obtained from reference TRBV7-9 and TRBJ2-7, is as follows: DTGVSQNPRHKITKRGQNVTFRCDPISEHNRLYWYRQTLGQGPEFLTYFQNEAQLEKSRLLSDRFSAERPKGSFSTLEIQRTEQGDSAMYLCASSLGVRSHEQYFGPGTRLTVT.

V usage is TRBV7-2 and J usage is TRBJ2-1; 11 bases map to TRBD2. This CDR3 is built from 15 residues. The germline V gene has CDR1 SGHTA and CDR2 FQGNSA. V shed 5 bases, J shed 8 bases, and the junction held 8 bases outside the gene matches. The CDR3, as DNA: TGTGCCAGCAGCGGAAGACTAGCGGGAAGGGATGAGCAGTTCTTC. Translated: CASSGRLAGRDEQFF.